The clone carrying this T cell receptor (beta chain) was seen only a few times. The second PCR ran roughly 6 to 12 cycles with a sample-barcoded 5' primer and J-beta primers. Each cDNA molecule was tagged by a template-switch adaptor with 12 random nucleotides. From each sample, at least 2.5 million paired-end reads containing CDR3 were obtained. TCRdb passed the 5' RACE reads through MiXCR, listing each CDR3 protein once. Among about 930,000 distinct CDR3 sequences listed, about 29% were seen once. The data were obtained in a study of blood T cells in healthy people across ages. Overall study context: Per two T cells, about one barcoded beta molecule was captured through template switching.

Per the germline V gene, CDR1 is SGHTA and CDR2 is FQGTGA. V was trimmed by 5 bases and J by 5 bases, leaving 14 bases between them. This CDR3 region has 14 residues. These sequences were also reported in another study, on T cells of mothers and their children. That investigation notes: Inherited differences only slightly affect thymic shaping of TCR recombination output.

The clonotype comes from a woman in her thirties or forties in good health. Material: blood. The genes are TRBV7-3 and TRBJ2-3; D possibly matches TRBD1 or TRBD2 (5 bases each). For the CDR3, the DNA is TGTGCCAGCAGCCAAGGGACCAAAAAAGATACGCAGTATTTT. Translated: CASSQGTKKDTQYF.